This T cell receptor (beta chain) was identified in a study of immune evolution from preneoplasia to lung adenocarcinoma. This table comes from immunoSEQ multiplex PCR, and its TCRdb copy is limited to in-frame clones, with some not included. Of some 12,000 clones listed, roughly 90% are singletons. The CDR3 runs to 15 residues. Trimming took 4 bases from V and 0 from J; bases not matched to a gene: 3. The V gene's germline CDR1 is SGHNT and CDR2 YYREEE (reference sequence). This clone appeared a single time. Sequenced sample: FFPE invasive lung adenocarcinoma tissue. This rearrangement joins TRBV5-4 to TRBJ2-5, with TRBD2 matching over 10 bases. The source of this sequence is a person aged 70 to 85 with invasive lung adenocarcinoma. CDR3 protein: CASSGGLANQETQYF. The DNA for the CDR3 is TGTGCCAGCAGCGGGGGACTAGCGAACCAAGAGACCCAGTACTTC.